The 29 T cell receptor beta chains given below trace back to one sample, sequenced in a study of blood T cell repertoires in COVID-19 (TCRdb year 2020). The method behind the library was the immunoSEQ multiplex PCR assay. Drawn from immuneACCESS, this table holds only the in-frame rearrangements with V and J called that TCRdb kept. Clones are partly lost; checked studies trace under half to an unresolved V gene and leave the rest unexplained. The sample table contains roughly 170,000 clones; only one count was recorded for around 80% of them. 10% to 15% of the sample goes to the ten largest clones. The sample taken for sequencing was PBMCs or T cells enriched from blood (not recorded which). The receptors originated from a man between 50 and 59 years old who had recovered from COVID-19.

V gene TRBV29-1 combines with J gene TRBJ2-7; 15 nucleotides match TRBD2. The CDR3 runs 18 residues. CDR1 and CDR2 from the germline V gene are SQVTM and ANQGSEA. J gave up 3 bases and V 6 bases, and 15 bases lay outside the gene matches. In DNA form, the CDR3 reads TGCAGCGTCGCCGGGACTAGCGGGGGGACCCGCCGGGTCTACGAGCAGTACTTC. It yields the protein CSVAGTSGGTRRVYEQYF.

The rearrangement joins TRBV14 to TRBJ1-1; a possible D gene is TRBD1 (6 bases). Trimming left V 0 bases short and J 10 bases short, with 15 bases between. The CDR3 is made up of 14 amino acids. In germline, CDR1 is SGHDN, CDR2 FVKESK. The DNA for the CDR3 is TGTGCCAGCAGCCAAGATCGGGGCAAACAGGGAGCTTTCTTT. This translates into CASSQDRGKQGAFF.

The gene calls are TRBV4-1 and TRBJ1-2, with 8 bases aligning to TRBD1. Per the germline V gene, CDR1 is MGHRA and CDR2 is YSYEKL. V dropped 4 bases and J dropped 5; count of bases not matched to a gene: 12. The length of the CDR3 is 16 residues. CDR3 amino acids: CASSRDSADRAYGYTF. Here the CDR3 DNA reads TGCGCCAGCAGCCGAGATTCGGCGGACAGGGCTTATGGCTACACCTTC.

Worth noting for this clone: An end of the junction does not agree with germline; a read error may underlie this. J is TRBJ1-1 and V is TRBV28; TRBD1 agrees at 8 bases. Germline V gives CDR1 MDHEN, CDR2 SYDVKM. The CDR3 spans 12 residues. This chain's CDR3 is CASKIPGQDRVF. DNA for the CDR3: TGTGCCAGCAAAATCCCCGGCCAGGACAGGGTTTTT.

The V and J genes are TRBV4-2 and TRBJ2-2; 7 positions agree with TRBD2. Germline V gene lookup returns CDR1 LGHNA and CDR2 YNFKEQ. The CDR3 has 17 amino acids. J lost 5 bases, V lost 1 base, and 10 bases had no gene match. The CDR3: CASSQAGGPPGTGELFF. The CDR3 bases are TGTGCCAGCAGCCAAGCGGGAGGACCCCCGGGGACCGGGGAGCTGTTTTTT.

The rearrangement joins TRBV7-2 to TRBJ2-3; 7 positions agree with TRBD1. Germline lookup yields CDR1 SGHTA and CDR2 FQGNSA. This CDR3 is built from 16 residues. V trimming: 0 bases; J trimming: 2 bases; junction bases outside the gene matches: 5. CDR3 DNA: TGTGCCAGCAGCTTAGCGGGACAGTCTCTCACAGATACGCAGTATTTT. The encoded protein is CASSLAGQSLTDTQYF.

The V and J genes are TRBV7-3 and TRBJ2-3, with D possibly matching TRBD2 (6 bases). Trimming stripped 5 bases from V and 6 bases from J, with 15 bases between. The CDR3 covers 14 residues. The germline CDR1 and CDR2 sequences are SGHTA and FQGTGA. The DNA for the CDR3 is TGTGCCAGCAGCCCCATGGCGGGGCCGGATACGCAGTATTTT. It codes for CASSPMAGPDTQYF.

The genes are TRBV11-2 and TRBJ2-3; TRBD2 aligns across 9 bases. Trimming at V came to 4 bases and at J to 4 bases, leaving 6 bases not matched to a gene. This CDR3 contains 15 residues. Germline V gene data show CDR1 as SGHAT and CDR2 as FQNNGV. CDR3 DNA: TGTGCCAGCAGCTCGGGACTAGCCGAGGCAGATACGCAGTATTTT. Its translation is CASSSGLAEADTQYF.

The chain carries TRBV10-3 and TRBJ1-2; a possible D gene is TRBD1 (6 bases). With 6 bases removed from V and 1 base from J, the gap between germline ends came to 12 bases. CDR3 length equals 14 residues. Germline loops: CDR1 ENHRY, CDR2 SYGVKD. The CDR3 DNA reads TGTGCCATCAGACCAGGACAGCGTAACTATGGCTACACCTTC. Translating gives CAIRPGQRNYGYTF.

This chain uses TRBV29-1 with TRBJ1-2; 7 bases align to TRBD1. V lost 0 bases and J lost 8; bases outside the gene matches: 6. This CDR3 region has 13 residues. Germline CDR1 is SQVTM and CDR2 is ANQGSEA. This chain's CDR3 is CSVEDPQGMGYTF. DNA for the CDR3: TGCAGCGTTGAAGATCCACAGGGGATGGGCTACACCTTC.

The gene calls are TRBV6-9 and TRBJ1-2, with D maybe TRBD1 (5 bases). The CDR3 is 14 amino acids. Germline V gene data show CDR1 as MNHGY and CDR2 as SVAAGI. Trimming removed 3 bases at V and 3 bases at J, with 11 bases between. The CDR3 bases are TGTGCCAGCAGTTACATAGCAGGGTACTATGGCTACACCTTC. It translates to CASSYIAGYYGYTF.

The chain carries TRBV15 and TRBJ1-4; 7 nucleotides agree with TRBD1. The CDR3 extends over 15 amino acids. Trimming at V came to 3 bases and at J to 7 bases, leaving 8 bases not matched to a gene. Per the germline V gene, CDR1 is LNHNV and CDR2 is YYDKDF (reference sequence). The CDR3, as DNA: TGTGCCACCAGCAGGACGACAGGGATGGGTGAAAAACTGTTTTTT. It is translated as CATSRTTGMGEKLFF.

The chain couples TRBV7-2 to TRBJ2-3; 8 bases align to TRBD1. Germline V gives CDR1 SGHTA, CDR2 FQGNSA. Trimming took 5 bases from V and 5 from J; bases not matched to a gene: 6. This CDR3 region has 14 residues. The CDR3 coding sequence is TGTGCCAGCAGCACGACAGGGGCCCTAGATACGCAGTATTTT. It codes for CASSTTGALDTQYF.

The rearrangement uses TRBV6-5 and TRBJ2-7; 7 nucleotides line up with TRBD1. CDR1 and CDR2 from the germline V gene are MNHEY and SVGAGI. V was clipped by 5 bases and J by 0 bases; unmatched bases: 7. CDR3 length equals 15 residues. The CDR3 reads CASSPRDRVSYEQYF. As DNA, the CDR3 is TGTGCCAGCAGTCCCCGGGACAGAGTCTCCTACGAGCAGTACTTC.

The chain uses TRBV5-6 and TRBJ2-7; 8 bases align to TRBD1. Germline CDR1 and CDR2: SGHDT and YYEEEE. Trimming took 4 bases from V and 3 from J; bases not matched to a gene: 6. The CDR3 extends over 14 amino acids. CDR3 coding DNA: TGTGCCAGCAGCCGACCAGGGGGCGACTACGAGCAGTACTTC. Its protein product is CASSRPGGDYEQYF.

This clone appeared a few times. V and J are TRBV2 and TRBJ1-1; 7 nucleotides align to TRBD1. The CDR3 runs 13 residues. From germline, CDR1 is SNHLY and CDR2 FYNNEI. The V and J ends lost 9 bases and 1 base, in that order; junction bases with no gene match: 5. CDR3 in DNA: TGTGCCAGGAGGGCAGGGGGGAACACTGAAGCTTTCTTT. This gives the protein CARRAGGNTEAFF.

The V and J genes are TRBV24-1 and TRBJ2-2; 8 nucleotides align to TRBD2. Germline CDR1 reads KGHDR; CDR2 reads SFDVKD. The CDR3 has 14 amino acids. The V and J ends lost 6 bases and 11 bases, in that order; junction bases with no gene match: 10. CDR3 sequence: CATSIGGDPGELFF. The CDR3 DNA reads TGTGCCACCAGTATCGGGGGGGACCCTGGCGAGCTGTTTTTT.

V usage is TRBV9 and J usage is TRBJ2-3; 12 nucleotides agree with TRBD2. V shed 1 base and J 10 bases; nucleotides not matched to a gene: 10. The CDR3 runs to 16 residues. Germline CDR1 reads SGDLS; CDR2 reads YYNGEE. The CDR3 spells CASSVRLAGDESSQYF. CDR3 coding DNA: TGTGCCAGCAGCGTAAGACTAGCGGGGGACGAGTCGTCGCAGTATTTT. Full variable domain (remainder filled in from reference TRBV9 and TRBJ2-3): DSGVTQTPKHLITATGQRVTLRCSPRSGDLSVYWYQQSLDQGLQFLIQYYNGEERAKGNILERFSAQQFPDLHSELNLSSLELGDSALYFCASSVRLAGDESSQYFGPGTRLTVL.

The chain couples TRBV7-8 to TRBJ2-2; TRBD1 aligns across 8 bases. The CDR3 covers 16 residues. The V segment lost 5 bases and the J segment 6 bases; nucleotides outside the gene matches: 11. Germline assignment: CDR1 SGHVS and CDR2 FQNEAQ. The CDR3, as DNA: TGTGCCAGCAGCCAGGACAGGGCGGTTTCGGCCGGGGAGCTGTTTTTT. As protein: CASSQDRAVSAGELFF.

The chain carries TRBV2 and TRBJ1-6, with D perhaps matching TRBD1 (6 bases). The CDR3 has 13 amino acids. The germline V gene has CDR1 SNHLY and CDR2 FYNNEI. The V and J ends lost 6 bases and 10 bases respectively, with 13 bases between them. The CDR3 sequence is CASRGGARSPLHF. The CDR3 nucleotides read TGTGCCAGCAGGGGGGGGGCGAGATCACCCCTCCACTTT.

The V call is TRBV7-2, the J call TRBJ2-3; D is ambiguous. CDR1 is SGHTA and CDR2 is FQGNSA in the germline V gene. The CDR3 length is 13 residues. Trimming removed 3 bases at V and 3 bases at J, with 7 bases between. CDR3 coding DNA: TGTGCCAGCAGCTTTTCTCTGACAGATACGCAGTATTTT. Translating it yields CASSFSLTDTQYF.

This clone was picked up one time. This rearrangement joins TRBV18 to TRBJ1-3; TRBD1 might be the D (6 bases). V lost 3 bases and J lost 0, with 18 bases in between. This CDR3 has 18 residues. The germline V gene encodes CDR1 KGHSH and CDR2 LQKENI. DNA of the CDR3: TGTGCCAGCTCACCGATACCGGGACATCTGAGCTCTGGAAACACCATATATTTT. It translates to CASSPIPGHLSSGNTIYF.

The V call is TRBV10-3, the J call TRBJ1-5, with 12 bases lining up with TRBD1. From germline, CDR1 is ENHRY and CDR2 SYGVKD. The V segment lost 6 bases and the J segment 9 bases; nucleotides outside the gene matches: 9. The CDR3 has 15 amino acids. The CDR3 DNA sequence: TGTGCCATCAGCACCGGGACAGGGGGCGAGAGGCCCCAGCATTTT. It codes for CAISTGTGGERPQHF.

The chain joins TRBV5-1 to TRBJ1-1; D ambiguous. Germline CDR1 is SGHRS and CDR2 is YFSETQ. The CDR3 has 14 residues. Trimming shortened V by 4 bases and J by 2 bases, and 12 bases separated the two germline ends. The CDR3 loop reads CASSRFSINTEAFF. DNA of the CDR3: TGCGCCAGCAGCCGGTTTTCTATTAACACTGAAGCTTTCTTT. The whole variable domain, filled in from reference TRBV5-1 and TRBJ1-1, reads KAGVTQTPRYLIKTRGQQVTLSCSPISGHRSVSWYQQTPGQGLQFLFEYFSETQRNKGNFPGRFSGRQFSNSRSEMNVSTLELGDSALYLCASSRFSINTEAFFGQGTRLTVV.

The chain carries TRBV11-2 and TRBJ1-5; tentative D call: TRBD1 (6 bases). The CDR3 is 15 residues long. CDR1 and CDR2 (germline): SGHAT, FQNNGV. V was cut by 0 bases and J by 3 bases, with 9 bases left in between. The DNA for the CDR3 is TGTGCCAGCAGCTTAGATGGGACATACAATCAGCCCCAGCATTTT. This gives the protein CASSLDGTYNQPQHF.

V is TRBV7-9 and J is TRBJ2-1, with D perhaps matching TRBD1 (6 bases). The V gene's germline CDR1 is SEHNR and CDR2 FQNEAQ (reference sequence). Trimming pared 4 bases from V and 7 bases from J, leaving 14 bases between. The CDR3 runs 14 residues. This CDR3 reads CASSSSGVRNEQFF. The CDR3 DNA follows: TGTGCCAGCAGCTCATCAGGGGTTCGGAATGAGCAGTTCTTC. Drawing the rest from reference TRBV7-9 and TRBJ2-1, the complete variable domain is DTGVSQNPRHKITKRGQNVTFRCDPISEHNRLYWYRQTLGQGPEFLTYFQNEAQLEKSRLLSDRFSAERPKGSFSTLEIQRTEQGDSAMYLCASSSSGVRNEQFFGPGTRLTVL.

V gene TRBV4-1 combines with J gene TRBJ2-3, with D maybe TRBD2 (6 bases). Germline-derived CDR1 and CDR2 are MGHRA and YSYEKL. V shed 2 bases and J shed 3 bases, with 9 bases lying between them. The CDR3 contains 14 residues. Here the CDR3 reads CASSQSGGTDTQYF. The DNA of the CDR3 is TGCGCCAGCAGCCAATCTGGAGGGACAGATACGCAGTATTTT.

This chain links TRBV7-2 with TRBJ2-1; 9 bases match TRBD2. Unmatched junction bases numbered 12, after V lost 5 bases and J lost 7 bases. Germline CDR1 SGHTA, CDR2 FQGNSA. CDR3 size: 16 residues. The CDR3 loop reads CASSPPGRGGQNEQFF. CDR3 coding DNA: TGTGCCAGCAGCCCGCCCGGGCGGGGGGGCCAGAATGAGCAGTTCTTC.

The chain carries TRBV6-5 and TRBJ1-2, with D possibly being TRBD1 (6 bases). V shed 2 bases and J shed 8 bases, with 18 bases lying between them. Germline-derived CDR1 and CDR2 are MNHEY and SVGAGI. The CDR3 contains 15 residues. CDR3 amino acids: CASSYGGRGSEGYTF. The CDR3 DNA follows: TGTGCCAGCAGTTACGGGGGCAGGGGTAGCGAGGGCTACACCTTC.